Listed below are T cell receptor beta chains from one sample, sequenced in a study of blood T cell repertoires in COVID-19. Measured with immunoSEQ multiplex PCR; TCRdb has only the in-frame clones, and not every one. The table has just under 80,000 clones, 80% to 90% seen once. The sample was peripheral blood. The receptors derive from a human donor in a cohort sampled during active COVID-19. CDR3s include the opening cysteine and the closing phenylalanine or tryptophan. The order of the fields is D gene, clone size, J gene, V gene, CDR3 DNA, CDR3 protein. A D gene is named only where the DNA matches it firmly. Some rows have no size entry. The others give once, few or many, or a class for an expanded clone.

TRBD1	NA	TRBJ1-2	TRBV27	TGTGCCAGTTGGACAGGGGGCGCTTCAGGCTATGGCTACACCTTC	CASWTGGASGYGYTF
NA	NA	TRBJ1-6	TRBV9	TGTGCCAGCAGCGCTAGTGTTGGACAGACTGAGAATTCACCCCTCCACTTT	CASSASVGQTENSPLHF
TRBD1	NA	TRBJ2-7	TRBV14	TGTGCCAGCAGCCCGAATACAGGGGACGAGCAGTACTTC	CASSPNTGDEQYF
NA	NA	TRBJ1-6	TRBV4-2	TGTGCCAGCAGGGTACAGGGTAATAATTCACCCCTCCACTTT	CASRVQGNNSPLHF
NA	NA	TRBJ2-6	TRBV11-2	TGTGCCAGCAGCTTGTCCGTTGGGGCCAACGTCCTGACTTTC	CASSLSVGANVLTF
TRBD2	few	TRBJ2-7	TRBV5-6	TGTGCCAGCAGCTTGGGAGCGGGAGTAGGGGAGCAGTACTTC	CASSLGAGVGEQYF
NA	NA	TRBJ2-2	TRBV7-2	TGTGCCAGCAGCTTAAGCAGCGGAAAGAACACCGGGGAGCTGTTTTTT	CASSLSSGKNTGELFF
TRBD1	once	TRBJ2-7	TRBV5-1	TGCGCCAGCATGGTGATCCCGGGACAGAACTACGAGCAGTACTTC	CASMVIPGQNYEQYF
TRBD2	NA	TRBJ2-2	TRBV2	TGTGCCAGCAGTAGCTCTTTGTCTAGCGGGAGTTTCGACACCGGGGAGCTGTTTTTT	CASSSSLSSGSFDTGELFF
NA	NA	TRBJ2-5	TRBV5-5	TGTGCCAGCAGCTTGCAGGGTTCAGAGACCCAGTACTTC	CASSLQGSETQYF
NA	NA	TRBJ1-1	TRBV2	TGTGCCAGCAAGGGAACAGGCCCCCTCACTGAAGCTTTCTTT	CASKGTGPLTEAFF
NA	NA	TRBJ2-3	TRBV9	TGTGCCAGCAGCGCGCCCTGGGGAGCGGACACAGATACGCAGTATTTT	CASSAPWGADTDTQYF
TRBD2	NA	TRBJ2-7	TRBV24-1	TGTGCCACGAAACCCGGGACTAGCTCCTACGAGCAGTACTTC	CATKPGTSSYEQYF
NA	NA	TRBJ2-7	TRBV12-2	TGTGCAAGTCGCTCTCAAACAGGGTACCCCTACGAGCAGTACTTC	CASRSQTGYPYEQYF
TRBD2	NA	TRBJ2-3	TRBV6-5	TGTGCCAGCCGGCTAGCGGGATTGGCAGATACGCAGTATTTT	CASRLAGLADTQYF
TRBD2	NA	TRBJ2-5	TRBV10-3	TGTGCCACCAGCCCACGGGCGGGAGAAGGGGATCTAGGAGAGACCCAGTACTTC	CATSPRAGEGDLGETQYF
TRBD2	NA	TRBJ2-7	TRBV13	TGTGCCAGCAGCAAGACTAGCGGAACCCCCTACGAGCAGTACTTC	CASSKTSGTPYEQYF
NA	NA	TRBJ1-1	TRBV4-1	TGCGCCAGCAGCCCCCCGGTATGGGGGGGCACTGAAGCTTTCTTT	CASSPPVWGGTEAFF
NA	NA	TRBJ2-1	TRBV7-2	TGTGCCAGCAGCTCCACAGGGTTGGGTGAGCAGTTCTTC	CASSSTGLGEQFF
NA	NA	TRBJ1-3	TRBV11-3	TGTGCCAGCAGCCCGGGGGGTGCGTCTGGAAACACCATATATTTT	CASSPGGASGNTIYF
TRBD1	NA	TRBJ1-2	TRBV10-3	TGTGCCATCAGTGAGTCGATCGGACAGGGGCCTGATCCTAACTATGGCTACACCTTC	CAISESIGQGPDPNYGYTF
NA	NA	TRBJ2-7	TRBV7-2	TGTGCCAGCAGCGGACAAAGGAGCTCCTACGAGCAGTACTTC	CASSGQRSSYEQYF
TRBD1	NA	TRBJ1-2	TRBV2	TGTGCCAGCGGTCGGGACAGTAACTATGGCTACACCTTC	CASGRDSNYGYTF
TRBD2	NA	TRBJ2-1	TRBV4-1	TGCGCCAGCAGCCATCCCGGACTAGCGGGAAACAATGAGCAGTTCTTC	CASSHPGLAGNNEQFF
TRBD2	NA	TRBJ2-3	TRBV5-8	TGTGCCAGCACCCGACTAGCGGGAGAGAGCACAGATACGCAGTATTTT	CASTRLAGESTDTQYF
NA	NA	TRBJ1-1	TRBV5-4	TGTGCCAGCAGCTTTTCGGGCACTGAAGCTTTCTTT	CASSFSGTEAFF
NA	NA	TRBJ1-1	TRBV5-1	TGCGCCAGCAGCTGGATGACTGAGAACACTGAAGCTTTCTTT	CASSWMTENTEAFF
TRBD2	NA	TRBJ2-3	TRBV5-1	TGCGCCAGCAGCCCTAGGACTAGCGGGGGGCCAGATACGCAGTATTTT	CASSPRTSGGPDTQYF
NA	few	TRBJ2-5	TRBV5-4	TGTGCCAGCAGCTCCATCAACGGACTGGCGGTCCGAGAGACCCAGTACTTC	CASSSINGLAVRETQYF
NA	NA	TRBJ2-7	TRBV14	TGTGCCAGCAGCCAAGTTGTCACATGGAGGGCCAACGAGCAGTACTTC	CASSQVVTWRANEQYF
TRBD1	NA	TRBJ2-6	TRBV5-4	TGTGCCAGCAGCAGACAGGGGAGCTCTGGGGCCAACGTCCTGACTTTC	CASSRQGSSGANVLTF
TRBD1	NA	TRBJ2-2	TRBV19	TGTGCCAGCTCAGACAGGGAAATGCATAACGGGGAGCTGTTTTTT	CASSDREMHNGELFF
TRBD2	once	TRBJ2-3	TRBV6-2/TRBV6-3	TGTGCCAGCAGTCCCACCGGACTAGCGGGAGTTAGGGATACGCAGTATTTT	CASSPTGLAGVRDTQYF
TRBD2	NA	TRBJ2-3	TRBV5-1	TGCGCCAGCAGTACTAGCGGGGGGGCTGCGGATACGCAGTATTTT	CASSTSGGAADTQYF
NA	once	TRBJ2-2	TRBV19	TGTGCCAGTAGCAACCCCGGGACAGGGGAGCTGTTTTTT	CASSNPGTGELFF
TRBD2	NA	TRBJ2-7	TRBV5-4	TGTGCAACCAAATCAAGCGGGGGGAAGTACGAGCAGTACTTC	CATKSSGGKYEQYF
NA	once	TRBJ2-7	TRBV9	TGTGCCAGCAGCGTAGAAGGGGTCGAGCAGTACTTC	CASSVEGVEQYF
TRBD2	NA	TRBJ2-1	TRBV7-9	TGTGCCAGCTTACTAGCGGGAGTTATCAATGAGCAGTTCTTC	CASLLAGVINEQFF
TRBD2	NA	TRBJ2-3	TRBV5-4	TGTGCCAGCAGCTCCAGACTAGCCCTAAGCACAGATACGCAGTATTTT	CASSSRLALSTDTQYF
TRBD2	NA	TRBJ2-3	TRBV6-5	TGTGCCAGCAGCCGAGGGACTAGCGCGGATACGCAGTATTTT	CASSRGTSADTQYF
NA	NA	TRBJ2-2	TRBV4-1	TGCGCCAGCAGCCAAGTTTCTGGGGGCGACACCGGGGAGCTGTTTTTT	CASSQVSGGDTGELFF
NA	NA	TRBJ1-6	TRBV2	TGTGCCAGCAGTGTCCTAAGGAGTGATTCACCCCTCCACTTT	CASSVLRSDSPLHF
TRBD2	NA	TRBJ2-7	TRBV5-1	TGCGCCAGCAGTCGCGGGACTAGCGGCTACGAGCAGTACTTC	CASSRGTSGYEQYF
TRBD1	few	TRBJ2-7	TRBV11-3	TGTGCCAGCAGCTTAGGGACAGGCTCCTACGAGCAGTACTTC	CASSLGTGSYEQYF
NA	NA	TRBJ1-3	TRBV10-3	TGTGCCATCAGACCAGGGGACTCTGGAAACACCATATATTTT	CAIRPGDSGNTIYF
TRBD1	few	TRBJ1-6	TRBV10-3	TGTGCCATCAGCGCCGGGACAGGCAATTCACCCCTCCACTTT	CAISAGTGNSPLHF
TRBD2	once	TRBJ2-2	TRBV7-6	TGTGCCAGCAGCTTAGTAGCGGGGGTGGACACCGGGGAGCTGTTTTTT	CASSLVAGVDTGELFF
NA	NA	TRBJ1-1	TRBV27	TGTGCCAGCAGTTTCCACAGGGTAGAGAGCACTGAAGCTTTCTTT	CASSFHRVESTEAFF
TRBD2	NA	TRBJ2-7	TRBV9	TGTGCCAGCAGCCCCAGCGGGGCTAGCGGCCGTACCTACGAGCAGTACTTC	CASSPSGASGRTYEQYF
TRBD2	NA	TRBJ2-1	TRBV19	TGTGCCAGTAGTAGCGGGACTAGCGGGAATCTCCTCTTCAATGAGCAGTTCTTC	CASSSGTSGNLLFNEQFF
NA	NA	TRBJ1-4	TRBV5-1	TGCGCCAGCAGCTTGGGGGGGCAAAATGAAAAACTGTTTTTT	CASSLGGQNEKLFF
NA	NA	TRBJ1-4	TRBV4-1	TGCGCCAGCAGCCGAATAGACAGGCGGAATGAAAAACTGTTTTTT	CASSRIDRRNEKLFF